The rows below give T cell receptor beta chains drawn from one sample of a study of T cells in Graves' hyperthyroidism and ophthalmopathy. TCRdb called the multiplex PCR reads again in MiXCR, with one record for every CDR3 protein. The sample records about 360,000 distinct CDR3 sequences, under 15% being singletons. The sample comprised blood. The source of these receptors is a woman aged 18 to 35 with Graves' hyperthyroidism. CDR3s include the opening cysteine and the closing phenylalanine or tryptophan. A D gene is named only where the DNA matches it firmly. Clone size is not always given. Where it is, it says once, few, many or a class for expanded clones.

length	V	J	D	size	CDR3	DNA
16	TRBV3-1	TRBJ2-1	TRBD2	many	CASSRGTSGGGNEQFF	TGTGCCAGCAGCCGCGGGACTAGCGGGGGGGGAAATGAGCAGTTCTTC
18	TRBV6-5	TRBJ2-7	TRBD2	many	CASSYSKLTSGFAYEQYF	TGTGCCAGCAGTTACTCCAAACTTACTAGCGGTTTCGCCTACGAGCAGTACTTC
14	TRBV9	TRBJ2-5	TRBD2	-	CASGGLAAQETQYF	TGTGCCAGCGGGGGACTAGCGGCCCAAGAGACCCAGTACTTC
14	TRBV28	TRBJ1-3	-	large	CASSLDVGGNTIYF	TGTGCCAGCAGTTTAGATGTGGGGGGAAACACCATATATTTT
12	TRBV6-1	TRBJ1-1	-	few	CATMAPQYFAFF	TGTGCCACCATGGCTCCACAGTATTTTGCTTTCTTT
15	TRBV28	TRBJ2-3	TRBD1	many	CASSPRTGFTDTQYF	TGTGCCAGCAGCCCCAGGACAGGGTTTACAGATACGCAGTATTTT
12	TRBV11-1	TRBJ2-1	-	many	CASSLNSDEQFF	TGTGCCAGCAGCTTAAATTCCGATGAGCAGTTCTTC
14	TRBV24-1	TRBJ1-2	TRBD1	many	CATSDMDRRYGYTF	TGTGCCACCAGTGACATGGACAGGCGCTATGGCTACACCTTC
14	TRBV2	TRBJ1-1	-	many	CASMVGRQNTEAFF	TGTGCCAGCATGGTCGGGAGACAAAACACTGAAGCTTTCTTT
15	TRBV5-1	TRBJ2-7	-	many	CASSLNRDSAYEQYF	TGCGCCAGCAGCTTAAACCGGGACTCTGCCTACGAGCAGTACTTC
15	TRBV4-1	TRBJ1-5	-	-	CASSLGAGGDQPQHF	TGCGCCAGCAGCCTTGGGGCGGGGGGCGATCAGCCCCAGCATTTT
15	TRBV10-3	TRBJ1-6	TRBD1	many	CAIRPEGTANSPLHF	TGTGCCATACGTCCTGAGGGGACAGCAAATTCACCCCTCCACTTT
13	TRBV11-2	TRBJ1-1	-	many	CASSLSSDTEAFF	TGTGCCAGCAGCCTCTCGAGTGACACTGAAGCTTTCTTT
14	TRBV15	TRBJ2-2	-	-	CATSLELNTGELFF	TGTGCCACCAGCCTTGAACTTAACACCGGGGAGCTGTTTTTT
12	TRBV20-1	TRBJ1-6	-	-	CSASRVSSPLHF	TGCAGTGCTAGCAGGGTTAGTTCACCCCTCCACTTT
15	TRBV6-1	TRBJ2-1	TRBD2	-	CASSELAGGQNEQFF	TGTGCCAGCAGTGAACTTGCGGGGGGGCAAAATGAGCAGTTCTTC
15	TRBV20-1	TRBJ1-2	-	few	CSATARDAGIRGYTF	TGCAGTGCTACCGCCCGGGACGCAGGCATACGGGGCTACACCTTC
14	TRBV3-1	TRBJ2-1	-	-	CASSQADTYNEQFF	TGTGCCAGCAGCCAGGCTGACACTTACAATGAGCAGTTCTTC
14	TRBV11-2	TRBJ1-1	-	many	CASSLVLMNTEAFF	TGTGCCAGCAGCTTAGTCCTAATGAACACTGAAGCTTTCTTT
16	TRBV5-1	TRBJ1-6	-	many	CASREEWVEYNSPLHF	TGCGCCAGCAGAGAGGAGTGGGTCGAGTATAATTCACCCCTCCACTTT
14	TRBV11-1	TRBJ2-1	-	many	CASSLGPSVGRGFF	TGTGCCAGCAGCTTAGGGCCCTCTGTAGGACGAGGGTTCTTC
15	TRBV7-9	TRBJ2-4	-	few	CASSSDQMVKNIQYF	TGTGCCAGCAGCTCTGACCAGATGGTCAAAAACATTCAGTACTTC
18	TRBV11-1	TRBJ2-7	TRBD2	-	CASSFGVAGGLASYEQYF	TGTGCCAGCAGCTTCGGGGTTGCGGGAGGCTTGGCCTCCTACGAGCAGTACTTC
14	TRBV29-1	TRBJ2-1	TRBD2	-	CSVFGTSASHEQFF	TGCAGCGTTTTCGGGACTAGCGCAAGCCATGAGCAGTTCTTC
15	TRBV7-6	TRBJ1-1	-	many	CASSTMGGLGTEAFF	TGTGCCAGCAGTACCATGGGGGGATTAGGAACTGAAGCTTTCTTT
15	TRBV28	TRBJ2-1	-	many	CASSYGGLRDNEQFF	TGTGCCAGCAGTTACGGGGGCCTCCGTGACAATGAGCAGTTCTTC
16	TRBV10-3	TRBJ2-1	-	many	CAISESGTVSYNEQFF	TGTGCCATCAGTGAGTCTGGAACGGTCTCCTACAATGAGCAGTTCTTC
14	TRBV20-1	TRBJ2-1	-	-	CSASPGFSYNEQFF	TGCAGTGCTAGTCCGGGATTCTCCTACAATGAGCAGTTCTTC
14	TRBV6-4	TRBJ2-1	TRBD1	many	CASSDSTGGNEQFF	TGTGCCAGCAGTGACTCGACAGGGGGCAATGAGCAGTTCTTC
14	TRBV20-1	TRBJ2-5	-	many	CSAGGTSSQETQYF	TGCAGTGCTGGAGGAACCTCGTCTCAAGAGACCCAGTACTTC
14	TRBV5-1	TRBJ2-3	TRBD2	many	CAGALGGITDTQYF	TGCGCCGGAGCCTTGGGAGGGATCACAGATACGCAGTATTTT
20	TRBV12-3/TRBV12-4	TRBJ1-5	-	many	CASSSARPLTSGGSNQPQHF	TGTGCCAGCAGTTCGGCAAGGCCGCTTACCTCGGGGGGTAGCAATCAGCCCCAGCATTTT
13	TRBV15	TRBJ1-5	-	many	CATSGGTNQPQHF	TGTGCCACCAGCGGGGGGACAAATCAGCCCCAGCATTTT
15	TRBV4-3	TRBJ2-5	-	many	CASSQEAGSWETQYF	TGCGCCAGCAGCCAAGAGGCAGGGTCATGGGAGACCCAGTACTTC
15	TRBV12-3/TRBV12-4	TRBJ2-1	-	-	CASSLPGLQGNEQFF	TGTGCCAGCAGTTTACCAGGTCTTCAAGGCAATGAGCAGTTCTTC
15	TRBV10-1	TRBJ2-5	-	many	CASSESLGAGETQYF	TGCGCCAGCAGTGAGTCGTTAGGGGCTGGGGAGACCCAGTACTTC
15	TRBV20-1	TRBJ2-5	TRBD2	many	CSARPRLAGLETQYF	TGCAGTGCTAGACCTAGACTAGCGGGGCTAGAGACCCAGTACTTC
14	TRBV2	TRBJ2-5	TRBD1	many	CASRGQGAGETQYF	TGTGCCAGCAGGGGACAGGGGGCGGGGGAGACCCAGTACTTC
16	TRBV27	TRBJ2-4	TRBD1	few	CASSVGQGAAKNIQYF	TGTGCCAGCAGTGTGGGACAGGGGGCGGCCAAAAACATTCAGTACTTC
12	TRBV5-1	TRBJ2-4	TRBD1	many	CASSFQGDIQYF	TGCGCCAGCAGCTTTCAGGGGGACATTCAGTACTTC
15	TRBV5-1	TRBJ2-7	-	many	CASSSWTRTTYEQYF	TGCGCCAGCAGCTCCTGGACGAGGACCACCTACGAGCAGTACTTC
13	TRBV7-9	TRBJ1-4	-	-	CASSLESNEKLFF	TGTGCCAGCAGCTTAGAAAGTAATGAAAAACTGTTTTTT
14	TRBV5-4	TRBJ2-5	-	-	CASSLGQLGETQYF	TGTGCCAGCAGCTTGGGGCAGCTTGGGGAGACCCAGTACTTC
13	TRBV5-6	TRBJ2-7	-	many	CASIKTGSYEQYF	TGTGCCAGCATAAAAACGGGGAGCTACGAGCAGTACTTC
15	TRBV5-8	TRBJ1-1	-	few	CASSLAEWGDTEAFF	TGTGCCAGCAGCTTAGCGGAGTGGGGCGACACTGAAGCTTTCTTT
16	TRBV27	TRBJ2-3	-	many	CASTWGWTDVMGTQYF	TGTGCCAGCACCTGGGGCTGGACGGACGTCATGGGTACGCAGTATTTT
16	TRBV15	TRBJ1-3	-	many	CATSRSTSGSGNTIYF	TGTGCCACCAGCAGATCGACCAGTGGCTCTGGAAACACCATATATTTT
16	TRBV20-1	TRBJ1-4	TRBD1	many	CSAREAQGGLNEKLFF	TGCAGTGCTAGGGAAGCACAGGGGGGACTGAATGAAAAACTGTTTTTT
15	TRBV7-3	TRBJ2-1	-	few	CASSRNPSRADEQFF	TGTGCCAGCAGCCGAAACCCATCGCGGGCAGATGAGCAGTTCTTC
19	TRBV28	TRBJ1-3	TRBD1	many	CASSSFWGGQLSSGNTIYF	TGTGCCAGCAGTTCGTTCTGGGGGGGACAGCTGAGCTCTGGAAACACCATATATTTT
14	TRBV20-1	TRBJ2-1	TRBD2	many	CSCPQAGGYNEQFF	TGCAGCTGCCCTCAAGCGGGAGGCTACAATGAGCAGTTCTTC
13	TRBV28	TRBJ2-5	TRBD1	many	CASHDRDGETQYF	TGTGCCAGCCACGACAGGGACGGAGAGACCCAGTACTTC
13	TRBV2	TRBJ1-2	-	many	CASSEDGPYGYTF	TGTGCCAGCAGTGAAGACGGGCCCTATGGCTACACCTTC